This is a list of T cell receptor beta chains from one sample in a study of blood T cell repertoires in COVID-19. This table comes from immunoSEQ multiplex PCR, and its TCRdb copy is limited to in-frame clones, with some not included. The sample includes over 200,000 clones, about 87% seen only once; the top ten take 2.3%. Sequences were obtained from peripheral blood. These receptors were taken from a woman in her 50s with acute or convalescent COVID-19. CDR3s include the opening cysteine and the closing phenylalanine or tryptophan. The order of the fields is D gene, CDR3 length, clone size, J gene, V gene, CDR3 DNA, CDR3 protein. D genes are given only for firm matches. Rows may omit the clone size; those that give it use once, few, many or a size class.

d_call: NA; cdr3_length: 16; clone_size: few; j_call: TRBJ1-2; v_call: TRBV28; cdr3_nt: TGTGCCAGCAGTCCGACCGGATGGACTAAGAGGGGTATTTACACCTTC; cdr3_aa: CASSPTGWTKRGIYTF
d_call: TRBD1; cdr3_length: 12; clone_size: few; j_call: TRBJ1-5; v_call: TRBV10-2; cdr3_nt: TGCGCCAGCGGTACAGGGGGGCAGCCCCAGCATTTT; cdr3_aa: CASGTGGQPQHF
d_call: NA; cdr3_length: 13; clone_size: NA; j_call: TRBJ2-1; v_call: TRBV4-2; cdr3_nt: TGTGCCAGCAGCCAAGAATTTCGTTATGAGCAGTTCTTC; cdr3_aa: CASSQEFRYEQFF
d_call: TRBD2; cdr3_length: 14; clone_size: NA; j_call: TRBJ2-7; v_call: TRBV20-1; cdr3_nt: TGCAGTGCTAGTTTTGGCGGGAGCTCCTACGAGCAGTACTTC; cdr3_aa: CSASFGGSSYEQYF
d_call: TRBD2; cdr3_length: 14; clone_size: NA; j_call: TRBJ2-7; v_call: TRBV19; cdr3_nt: TGTGCCAGTAGTCCGGGGACTAGCGGCTACGAGCAGTACTTC; cdr3_aa: CASSPGTSGYEQYF
d_call: NA; cdr3_length: 17; clone_size: NA; j_call: TRBJ2-1; v_call: TRBV10-1; cdr3_nt: TGCGCCCCCTCCAGCGGAACAAGGGGGAGCTCCTACAATGAGCAGTTCTTC; cdr3_aa: CAPSSGTRGSSYNEQFF
d_call: TRBD2; cdr3_length: 15; clone_size: NA; j_call: TRBJ2-1; v_call: TRBV28; cdr3_nt: TGTGCCAGCAGTTTAGGCGGGAGAACTTACAATGAGCAGTTCTTC; cdr3_aa: CASSLGGRTYNEQFF
d_call: TRBD1; cdr3_length: 13; clone_size: NA; j_call: TRBJ1-1; v_call: TRBV5-1; cdr3_nt: TGCGCCAGCAGCTTCGGACAGGGAACTGAAGCTTTCTTT; cdr3_aa: CASSFGQGTEAFF
d_call: TRBD2; cdr3_length: 18; clone_size: NA; j_call: TRBJ2-5; v_call: TRBV7-9; cdr3_nt: TGTGCCAGCAGCCCAGGCGTGGTAGCGGGAGGGCCTCGAGAGACCCAGTACTTC; cdr3_aa: CASSPGVVAGGPRETQYF
d_call: NA; cdr3_length: 15; clone_size: NA; j_call: TRBJ2-2; v_call: TRBV4-1; cdr3_nt: TGCGCCAGCAGCCAAGAGTCCGGGAACACCGGGGAGCTGTTTTTT; cdr3_aa: CASSQESGNTGELFF
d_call: NA; cdr3_length: 16; clone_size: NA; j_call: TRBJ1-3; v_call: TRBV10-3; cdr3_nt: TGTGCCATCGAGTCAAGCGACAGATTCTCTGGAAACACCATATATTTT; cdr3_aa: CAIESSDRFSGNTIYF
d_call: NA; cdr3_length: 15; clone_size: NA; j_call: TRBJ1-2; v_call: TRBV19; cdr3_nt: TGTGCCAGTACCCCCCGCGGCATTTCTAACTATGGCTACACCTTC; cdr3_aa: CASTPRGISNYGYTF
d_call: NA; cdr3_length: 15; clone_size: NA; j_call: TRBJ2-1; v_call: TRBV7-3; cdr3_nt: TGTGCCAGCAGCTTATCGGGCGGGTGGGACAATGAGCAGTTCTTC; cdr3_aa: CASSLSGGWDNEQFF
d_call: NA; cdr3_length: 21; clone_size: NA; j_call: TRBJ2-5; v_call: TRBV21-1; cdr3_nt: TGTGCCAGCAGCAAAAAAGGATCCGGGACTAGCGGGAGGAGTACCCAAGAGACCCAGTACTTC; cdr3_aa: CASSKKGSGTSGRSTQETQYF
d_call: NA; cdr3_length: 15; clone_size: NA; j_call: TRBJ1-2; v_call: TRBV7-2; cdr3_nt: TGTGCCAGCAGCTTAGGATTGAGTCGGAACTATGGCTACACCTTC; cdr3_aa: CASSLGLSRNYGYTF
d_call: NA; cdr3_length: 13; clone_size: NA; j_call: TRBJ1-5; v_call: TRBV6-5; cdr3_nt: TGTGCCAGCAATCAGGGGTACCCGCAGCCCCAGCATTTT; cdr3_aa: CASNQGYPQPQHF
d_call: TRBD2; cdr3_length: 13; clone_size: NA; j_call: TRBJ2-7; v_call: TRBV7-2; cdr3_nt: TGTGCCAGCAGCTTAGGGCTAGCGGGCGAGCAGTACTTC; cdr3_aa: CASSLGLAGEQYF
d_call: NA; cdr3_length: 14; clone_size: few; j_call: TRBJ1-1; v_call: TRBV4-2; cdr3_nt: TGTGCCAGCAGCCAAGACGGGGGGGGCACTGAAGCTTTCTTT; cdr3_aa: CASSQDGGGTEAFF
d_call: TRBD2; cdr3_length: 16; clone_size: few; j_call: TRBJ2-7; v_call: TRBV5-1; cdr3_nt: TGCGCCAGCACCTCTGTCATAGCGGGAGATCCAAACGAGCAGTACTTC; cdr3_aa: CASTSVIAGDPNEQYF
d_call: NA; cdr3_length: 14; clone_size: NA; j_call: TRBJ2-3; v_call: TRBV28; cdr3_nt: TGTGCCAGCAGTTTCGGGGGAAGCACAGATACGCAGTATTTT; cdr3_aa: CASSFGGSTDTQYF
d_call: TRBD1; cdr3_length: 14; clone_size: NA; j_call: TRBJ2-5; v_call: TRBV28; cdr3_nt: TGTGCCAGCAGTTTTCGAGGGGGCGCGAAGACCCAGTACTTC; cdr3_aa: CASSFRGGAKTQYF
d_call: NA; cdr3_length: 14; clone_size: NA; j_call: TRBJ1-1; v_call: TRBV6-1; cdr3_nt: TGTGCCAGCAGTGAAGCCCCAGGGGCATTTGGTATTCTCTTT; cdr3_aa: CASSEAPGAFGILF
d_call: NA; cdr3_length: 12; clone_size: NA; j_call: TRBJ2-1; v_call: TRBV29-1; cdr3_nt: TGCAGCGTTGGCTACAGAGACAATGAGCAGTTCTTC; cdr3_aa: CSVGYRDNEQFF
d_call: NA; cdr3_length: 15; clone_size: NA; j_call: TRBJ1-3; v_call: TRBV7-9; cdr3_nt: TGTGCCAGCAGCTTAACGCCGGGATCTGGAAACACCATATATTTT; cdr3_aa: CASSLTPGSGNTIYF
d_call: NA; cdr3_length: 16; clone_size: NA; j_call: TRBJ2-3; v_call: TRBV5-1; cdr3_nt: TGCGCCAGCAGCTTGGCCGGGAGAAAAATCACAGATACGCAGTATTTT; cdr3_aa: CASSLAGRKITDTQYF
d_call: NA; cdr3_length: 14; clone_size: NA; j_call: TRBJ1-1; v_call: TRBV10-1; cdr3_nt: TGCGCCAGCAGTGGCGGGACCCCCAACACTGAAGCTTTCTTT; cdr3_aa: CASSGGTPNTEAFF
d_call: TRBD1; cdr3_length: 14; clone_size: NA; j_call: TRBJ2-3; v_call: TRBV7-9; cdr3_nt: TGTGCCAGCAGCTTGGACAGGTTCACAGATACGCAGTATTTT; cdr3_aa: CASSLDRFTDTQYF
d_call: NA; cdr3_length: 15; clone_size: NA; j_call: TRBJ2-3; v_call: TRBV27; cdr3_nt: TGTGCCAGCAGTTGGGCGGGGGCCCTCAGGGATACGCAGTATTTT; cdr3_aa: CASSWAGALRDTQYF
d_call: TRBD1; cdr3_length: 16; clone_size: NA; j_call: TRBJ2-2; v_call: TRBV3-1/TRBV3-2; cdr3_nt: TGTGCCAGCAGCCACTATCAGGGGGCGGGCACCGGGGAGCTGTTTTTT; cdr3_aa: CASSHYQGAGTGELFF
d_call: TRBD1; cdr3_length: 15; clone_size: NA; j_call: TRBJ1-5; v_call: TRBV19; cdr3_nt: TGTGCCAGTAGTGGGACAGGGGGCCAGGGTCAGCCCCAGCATTTT; cdr3_aa: CASSGTGGQGQPQHF
d_call: NA; cdr3_length: 13; clone_size: NA; j_call: TRBJ2-7; v_call: TRBV5-6; cdr3_nt: TGTGCCAGCAGCGCGGGACCGATTTACGAGCAGTACTTC; cdr3_aa: CASSAGPIYEQYF
d_call: TRBD2; cdr3_length: 15; clone_size: NA; j_call: TRBJ2-1; v_call: TRBV5-1; cdr3_nt: TGCGCCAGCAGCTTGGGGACTAGCGCTTACAATGAGCAGTTCTTC; cdr3_aa: CASSLGTSAYNEQFF